The 32 T cell receptor beta chains below were found in one sample sequenced in a study of post-analysis software for immune sequencing data. Study-level findings and limits: Patients used five TRBV segments, including TRBV5-6, TRBV5-1 and TRBV20-1, more often than controls.

These receptors have no known antigen. TCR beta cDNA libraries included unique molecular identifiers. TCRdb itself ran the PCR reads through MiXCR, one entry per CDR3 protein. The repertoire holds approximately 250,000 distinct CDR3 sequences, with 36% as singletons. The sequenced sample was blood. The receptors shown here come from a girl aged 10-17 years with multiple sclerosis.

Of note for this clonotype: A read error may explain this, as a much larger clone is one base away. This sequence joins TRBV4-2 and TRBJ2-3, with D perhaps matching TRBD2 (5 bases). This CDR3 has 15 residues. Per germline, CDR1 LGHNA and CDR2 YNFKEQ. For the CDR3, the DNA is TGTACCAGCAGCACGGACTTGTCGAGCACAGATACGCAGTATTTT. Translated, it gives CTSSTDLSSTDTQYF.

The rearrangement joins TRBV27 to TRBJ1-4, with D maybe TRBD1 (6 bases). The CDR3 totals 13 residues. CDR1 MNHEY and CDR2 SMNVEV come from the germline V gene (reference sequence). V was pared by 8 bases and J by 7 bases, with 14 bases between. The CDR3 loop reads CASAWGRGEKLFF. CDR3 DNA: TGTGCCAGCGCCTGGGGGCGGGGTGAAAAACTGTTTTTT.

The genes are TRBV27 and TRBJ2-2; D remains unclear. In germline, CDR1 is MNHEY, CDR2 SMNVEV (reference sequence). V was shortened by 4 bases and J by 5 bases, with 11 bases between the two germline ends. The CDR3 runs 14 residues. The CDR3 DNA follows: TGTGCCAGCAGTTCCCGTAGAGTTACCGGGGAGCTGTTTTTT. Translated: CASSSRRVTGELFF.

J is TRBJ2-2 and V is TRBV30; D gene unclear. Germline CDR1 reads GTSNPN; CDR2 reads SVGIG (reference sequence). CDR3 length: 12 residues. V was trimmed by 0 bases and J by 6 bases, leaving 5 bases between them. The CDR3 region is CAWSVVAGELFF. The CDR3 bases are TGTGCCTGGAGTGTTGTGGCCGGGGAGCTGTTTTTT. Looking up the rest from reference TRBV30 and TRBJ2-2 gives the full variable domain: SQTIHQWPATLVQPVGSPLSLECTVEGTSNPNLYWYRQAAGRGLQLLFYSVGIGQISSEVPQNLSASRPQDRQFILSSKKLLLSDSGFYLCAWSVVAGELFFGEGSRLTVL.

Concerning this clonotype: A read error is possible here, since a much larger clone lies one base away. The J gene is TRBJ1-1, the V gene TRBV5-1, with 7 positions matching TRBD1. This CDR3 has 15 residues. CDR1 is SGHRS and CDR2 is YFSETQ in the germline V gene. Unmatched junction bases numbered 8, after V lost 3 bases and J lost 3 bases. CDR3 sequence (DNA): TGCGCCAGCAGCTGGTCGACAGGGACGGACACTGAAGCTTTCTTT. Translation gives CASSWSTGTDTEAFF.

V and J are TRBV5-1 and TRBJ2-5; D unresolved. The J call may not be correct, given that the DNA end is closer to TRBJ2-7. The germline gives CDR1 SGHRS, CDR2 YFSETQ. The CDR3 consists of 13 residues. The CDR3 loop reads CASSLGLRDEQYF. As DNA, the CDR3 is TGCGCCAGCAGCTTGGGACTCCGAGACGAGCAGTACTTC.

In its sample, this clonotype was seen many times. The gene calls are TRBV7-9 and TRBJ1-4; D is possibly TRBD1 (5 bases). Trimming pared 3 bases from V and 4 bases from J, leaving 12 bases between. The CDR3 spans 15 residues. The germline gives CDR1 SEHNR, CDR2 FQNEAQ (reference sequence). In DNA, the CDR3 is TGTGCCAGCAGCTTTAGTCCGGGGGATAATGAAAAACTGTTTTTT. This gives the protein CASSFSPGDNEKLFF.

A few counts support this clonotype. The V and J genes are TRBV20-1 and TRBJ2-3, with 13 nucleotides matching TRBD2. V trimming: 7 bases; J trimming: 0 bases; junction bases outside the gene matches: 10. This CDR3 is built from 17 residues. CDR1 DFQATT and CDR2 SNEGSKA come from the germline V gene (reference sequence). This CDR3 is CSVVLAGGDRSTDTQYF. Here the CDR3 DNA reads TGCAGTGTAGTACTAGCGGGGGGGGATCGGAGCACAGATACGCAGTATTTT.

Worth noting for this clonotype: Being one base from a much bigger clone, this may be a read error. The chain has TRBV12-3 or TRBV12-4 and TRBJ2-7; D is undetermined. Trimming took off 1 base at V and 6 bases at J, with 13 bases between the two ends. The length of the CDR3 is 14 residues. The CDR3 nucleotides are TGTGCCAGCAGTTTAGATGGCATGTGTTCCGAGCAGTACTTC. Its protein product is CASSLDGMCSEQYF.

This clonotype was observed many times. CDR3 DNA: TGTGCCACCAGCAGAATCGGGACAGTTAATGAAAAACTGTTTTTT. Residues: CATSRIGTVNEKLFF. V gene TRBV15 combines with J gene TRBJ1-4, with 7 bases fitting TRBD1. The germline gives CDR1 LNHNV, CDR2 YYDKDF (reference sequence). The CDR3 contains 15 residues. Trimming took 2 bases from V and 4 from J; bases not matched to a gene: 4.

This chain connects TRBV20-1 to TRBJ2-1; 12 bases align to TRBD2. The CDR3 contains 17 residues. The germline CDR1 and CDR2 sequences are DFQATT and SNEGSKA (reference sequence). After removal of 0 bases from V and 8 bases from J, the junction contained 11 bases not matched to a gene. The CDR3 here is CSARDRASGRAVDEQFF. DNA for the CDR3: TGCAGTGCTAGAGATCGGGCTAGCGGGAGGGCCGTGGATGAGCAGTTCTTC.

As concerns this clonotype: One end of the junction is discordant with germline, which a read error may explain. DNA for the CDR3: TGTGCCATCAGGGAGTCGGGACTAGCGGGGGGGCAGTTCTTC. It codes for CAIRESGLAGGQFF. The chain combines TRBV10-3 with TRBJ2-1; 15 bases map to TRBD2. The CDR3 spans 14 residues. CDR1 ENHRY and CDR2 SYGVKD come from the germline V gene.

This clonotype was detected ten times or more. The chain links TRBV5-1 to TRBJ2-3; D not resolved. CDR1 is SGHRS and CDR2 is YFSETQ in the germline V gene. The germline V and J ends were trimmed by 0 bases and 2 bases, with 4 bases remaining between them. The length of the CDR3 is 13 residues. The DNA of the CDR3 is TGCGCCAGCAGCTTGGACGTCACAGATACGCAGTATTTT. Protein sequence: CASSLDVTDTQYF.

This clonotype was observed many times. The chain links TRBV9 to TRBJ2-1; D remains ambiguous. The CDR3 is made up of 14 amino acids. The germline V gene encodes CDR1 SGDLS and CDR2 YYNGEE. Trimming took off 0 bases at V and 6 bases at J, with 10 bases between the two ends. As DNA, the CDR3 is TGTGCCAGCAGCGTAGGGTCGGGTGTCAATGAGCAGTTCTTC. Protein: CASSVGSGVNEQFF.

There are a few counts of this clonotype. The chain has TRBV25-1 and TRBJ1-5, with TRBD1 identical over 10 bases. The V segment lost 2 bases and the J segment 6 bases; nucleotides outside the gene matches: 19. Germline-derived CDR1 and CDR2 are MGHDK and SYGVNS. This CDR3 region has 20 residues. The CDR3 loop reads CASSERTGTGADGSGQPQHF. CDR3 DNA sequence: TGTGCCAGCAGTGAACGAACCGGGACAGGGGCGGACGGATCTGGTCAGCCCCAGCATTTT.

To note about this clonotype: A much larger clone lies a single base off, so this may be a read error. V usage is TRBV10-3 and J usage is TRBJ2-3, with 9 bases lining up with TRBD1. This CDR3 has 15 residues. Germline CDR1 and CDR2: ENHRY and SYGVKD. CDR3 region: CAISESTGGTDAQYF. The CDR3 nucleotides are TGTGCCATCAGTGAGTCGACAGGGGGTACAGATGCGCAGTATTTT.

This clonotype came up a few times. The chain couples TRBV6-4 to TRBJ2-2; the match to TRBD1 covers 8 bases. Trimming removed 5 bases from V and 3 bases from J; junction bases left unmatched: 2. The CDR3 contains 14 residues. From germline, CDR1 is MRHNA and CDR2 SNTAGT. Written as DNA, the CDR3 is TGTGCCAGCAGTCAGGGGGCTGACACCGGGGAGCTGTTTTTT. The encoded protein is CASSQGADTGELFF.

This clonotype was detected only a few times. V usage is TRBV3-1 and J usage is TRBJ1-2; 7 positions match TRBD1. The length of the CDR3 is 13 residues. Germline V gene lookup returns CDR1 LGHDT and CDR2 YNNKEL (reference sequence). The V gene end was trimmed by 5 bases and the J gene end by 7 bases; junction bases not matched to a gene: 7. The CDR3 DNA follows: TGTGCCAGCAGCGGGACAGTACTCGGTGGCTACACCTTC. This gives the protein CASSGTVLGGYTF.

This clonotype was seen ten or more times. The V call is TRBV7-8, the J call TRBJ2-1; tentative D call: TRBD2 (5 bases). Trimming took 1 base from V and 3 from J, leaving 7 bases between them. This CDR3 is 14 amino acids long. The germline V gene has CDR1 SGHVS and CDR2 FQNEAQ. CDR3 nucleotides: TGTGCCAGCAGCTTAGTGACTAACTACAATGAGCAGTTCTTC. It is translated as CASSLVTNYNEQFF.

This clonotype was counted at least ten times. The chain joins TRBV6-6 to TRBJ1-5; D is uncertain. V was trimmed by 7 bases and J by 0 bases, leaving 7 bases between them. The CDR3 extends over 13 amino acids. Germline V gene lookup returns CDR1 MNHNY and CDR2 SVGAGI (reference sequence). The CDR3 spells CASKILSNQPQHF. The CDR3 nucleotides read TGTGCCAGCAAGATCCTTAGCAATCAGCCCCAGCATTTT.

This clonotype occurred many times. The V gene is TRBV28, the J gene TRBJ1-6; 8 nucleotides line up with TRBD1. Trimming took 7 bases from V and 14 from J; bases not matched to a gene: 7. The CDR3 is 12 residues long. Per the germline V gene, CDR1 is MDHEN and CDR2 is SYDVKM. CDR3 nucleotides: TGTGCCAGCAAAACGCAGGGGGCAGCCCTCCACTTT. Protein: CASKTQGAALHF. The full variable domain, rest sourced from reference TRBV28 and TRBJ1-6, is DVKVTQSSRYLVKRTGEKVFLECVQDMDHENMFWYRQDPGLGLRLIYFSYDVKMKEKGDIPEGYSVSREKKERFSLILESASTNQTSMYLCASKTQGAALHFGNGTRLTVT.

The chain carries TRBV5-1 and TRBJ2-5; D tentatively fits TRBD1 or TRBD2 (5 bases each). Near its end, the DNA agrees better with TRBJ2-7, so the J call may be wrong. The CDR3 runs to 12 residues. CDR1 and CDR2 (germline): SGHRS, YFSETQ. CDR3 DNA sequence: TGCGCCAGCAGCTGGGACGGCTACGAGCAGTACTTC. Its translation: CASSWDGYEQYF.

This clonotype was picked up a small number of times. This chain connects TRBV7-2 to TRBJ2-2, with 9 bases fitting TRBD1. The CDR3 contains 18 residues. CDR1 and CDR2 from the germline V gene are SGHTA and FQGNSA. V dropped 5 bases and J dropped 4; count of bases not matched to a gene: 14. The CDR3 loop is CASSPARTGESTTGELFF. The CDR3 nucleotides read TGTGCCAGCAGCCCCGCCCGGACAGGGGAATCGACCACCGGGGAGCTGTTTTTT. Looking up the rest from reference TRBV7-2 and TRBJ2-2 gives the full variable domain: GAGVSQSPSNKVTEKGKDVELRCDPISGHTALYWYRQSLGQGLEFLIYFQGNSAPDKSGLPSDRFSAERTGGSVSTLTIQRTQQEDSAVYLCASSPARTGESTTGELFFGEGSRLTVL.

This clonotype has at least ten counts. This rearrangement joins TRBV7-3 to TRBJ2-5, with a weak D call TRBD1 (5 bases). The germline V gene has CDR1 SGHTA and CDR2 FQGTGA. The CDR3 runs to 12 residues. Trimming left V 4 bases short and J 5 bases short, with 8 bases between. CDR3 protein: CASSSSGETQYF. The CDR3 coding sequence is TGTGCCAGCAGCTCATCAGGGGAGACCCAGTACTTC.

This clonotype was detected many times. The chain uses TRBV7-4 and TRBJ1-2; tentative D call: TRBD1 (6 bases). CDR1 is SGHVT and CDR2 is SQSDAQ in the germline V gene. V was pared by 1 base and J by 1 base, with 10 bases between. The CDR3 runs 15 residues. CDR3 in DNA: TGTGCCAGCAGCTTAGTCGGGGGCCTTAACTATGGCTACACCTTC. Protein product: CASSLVGGLNYGYTF.

There are a few counts of this clonotype. The rearrangement uses TRBV5-1 and TRBJ2-4; no clear D gene. V was shortened by 0 bases and J by 0 bases, with 10 bases between the two germline ends. CDR3 length: 16 residues. Germline V CDR1 and CDR2: SGHRS, YFSETQ. The CDR3 DNA follows: TGCGCCAGCAGCTTGGAACAGTCTTTAGCCAAAAACATTCAGTACTTC. As protein: CASSLEQSLAKNIQYF.

The chain joins TRBV12-3 or TRBV12-4 to TRBJ2-1, with unresolved D. The V and J ends lost 2 bases and 2 bases respectively, with 4 bases between them. The CDR3 extends over 13 amino acids. CDR3 region: CASSLQAYNEQFF. Here the CDR3 DNA reads TGTGCCAGCAGTTTACAGGCCTACAATGAGCAGTTCTTC.

The chain recombines TRBV6-1 with TRBJ2-4, with D unresolved. CDR3 length: 19 residues. Trimming removed 1 base from V and 1 base from J, with 20 bases in between. Germline CDR1 is MNHNS and CDR2 is SASEGT. CDR3 in amino acids: CASSEDRPIGRWAKNIQYF. The CDR3 DNA follows: TGTGCCAGCAGTGAAGACCGCCCCATTGGTCGGTGGGCCAAAAACATTCAGTACTTC.

This clonotype was found a few times. This chain joins TRBV20-1 and TRBJ1-6; tentative D call: TRBD1 (5 bases). Trimming pared 6 bases from V and 5 bases from J, leaving 17 bases between. CDR1 is DFQATT and CDR2 is SNEGSKA in the germline V gene (reference sequence). The CDR3 is 15 residues long. CDR3 sequence: CSAQGATDNNSPLHF. DNA of the CDR3: TGCAGTGCCCAAGGGGCCACAGATAATAATTCACCCCTCCACTTT.

The genes are TRBV5-1 and TRBJ2-1; D is possibly TRBD2 (6 bases). The CDR3 has 14 residues. Germline CDR1 reads SGHRS; CDR2 reads YFSETQ. Between the trimmed V and J ends, which lost 7 bases and 7 bases, there was a span of 18 bases. CDR3 nucleotides: TGCGCCAGCCTCGAGGGCCCCGCGGGGAATGAGCAGTTCTTC. It translates to CASLEGPAGNEQFF.

The rearrangement uses TRBV7-2 and TRBJ2-7; no firm D call. CDR3 length: 12 amino acids. Germline V gene data show CDR1 as SGHTA and CDR2 as FQGNSA. Trimming stripped 3 bases from V and 2 bases from J, with 5 bases between. CDR3 loop: CASSFGTYEQYF. CDR3 coding DNA: TGTGCCAGCAGCTTTGGGACCTACGAGCAGTACTTC.

This clonotype occurred many times. The V gene is TRBV12-3 or TRBV12-4, the J gene TRBJ1-2; 8 bases are a match to TRBD1. The CDR3 runs to 13 residues. The J segment lost 7 bases and the V segment lost 6 bases, leaving 7 bases of the junction unmatched. CDR3 sequence (DNA): TGTGCCAGCAGCCCACAGGGGGTAACTGGCTACACCTTC. This gives the protein CASSPQGVTGYTF.